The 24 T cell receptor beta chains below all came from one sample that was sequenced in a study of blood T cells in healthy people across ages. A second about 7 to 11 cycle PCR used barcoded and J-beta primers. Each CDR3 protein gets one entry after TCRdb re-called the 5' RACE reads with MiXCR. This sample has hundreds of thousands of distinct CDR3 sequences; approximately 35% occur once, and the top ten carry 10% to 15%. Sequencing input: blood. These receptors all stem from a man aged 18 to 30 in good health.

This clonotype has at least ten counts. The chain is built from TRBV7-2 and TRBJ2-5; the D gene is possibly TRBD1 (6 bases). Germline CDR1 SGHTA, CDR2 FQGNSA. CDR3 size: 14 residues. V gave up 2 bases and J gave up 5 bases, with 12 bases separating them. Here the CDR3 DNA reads TGTGCCAGCAGCTTAAGCGGACAGACGGAGACCCAGTACTTC. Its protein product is CASSLSGQTETQYF.

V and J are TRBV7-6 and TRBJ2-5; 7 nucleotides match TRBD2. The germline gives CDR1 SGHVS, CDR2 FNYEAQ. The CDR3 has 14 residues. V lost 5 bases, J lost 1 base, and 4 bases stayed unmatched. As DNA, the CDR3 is TGTGCCAGCAGCCAGAGGGAGGGCCAAGAGACCCAGTACTTC. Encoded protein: CASSQREGQETQYF.

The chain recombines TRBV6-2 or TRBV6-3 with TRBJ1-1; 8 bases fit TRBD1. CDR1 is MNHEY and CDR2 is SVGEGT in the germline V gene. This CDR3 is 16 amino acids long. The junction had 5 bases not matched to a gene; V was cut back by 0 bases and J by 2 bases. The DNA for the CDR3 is TGTGCCAGCAGTTACTCGAATGACAGGGGAAACACTGAAGCTTTCTTT. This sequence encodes CASSYSNDRGNTEAFF.

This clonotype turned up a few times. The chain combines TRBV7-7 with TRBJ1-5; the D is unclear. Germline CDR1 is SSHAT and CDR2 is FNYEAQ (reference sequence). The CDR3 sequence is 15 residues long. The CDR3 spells CASVRSGKSYQPQHF. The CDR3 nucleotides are TGTGCTAGCGTTCGAAGCGGGAAATCGTATCAGCCCCAGCATTTT.

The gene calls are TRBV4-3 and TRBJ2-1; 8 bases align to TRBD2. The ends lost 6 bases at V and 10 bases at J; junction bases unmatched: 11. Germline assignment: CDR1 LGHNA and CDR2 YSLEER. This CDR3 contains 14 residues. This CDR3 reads CASSQGLVEPEQFF. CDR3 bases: TGCGCCAGCAGTCAGGGACTAGTCGAACCGGAGCAGTTCTTC.

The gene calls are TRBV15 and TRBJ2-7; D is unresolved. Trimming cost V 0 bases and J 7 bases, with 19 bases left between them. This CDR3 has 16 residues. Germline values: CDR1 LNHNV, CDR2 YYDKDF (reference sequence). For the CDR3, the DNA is TGTGCCACCAGCAGAGATGCGGTAGCATACTACAATGAGCAGTACTTC. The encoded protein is CATSRDAVAYYNEQYF.

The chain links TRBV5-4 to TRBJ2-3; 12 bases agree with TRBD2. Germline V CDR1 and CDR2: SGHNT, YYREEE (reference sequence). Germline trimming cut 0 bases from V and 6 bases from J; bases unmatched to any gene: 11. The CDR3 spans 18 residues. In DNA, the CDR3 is TGTGCCAGCAGCTTGGGGCTAGGACTAGCGGGGCCATCGGATACGCAGTATTTT. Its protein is CASSLGLGLAGPSDTQYF.

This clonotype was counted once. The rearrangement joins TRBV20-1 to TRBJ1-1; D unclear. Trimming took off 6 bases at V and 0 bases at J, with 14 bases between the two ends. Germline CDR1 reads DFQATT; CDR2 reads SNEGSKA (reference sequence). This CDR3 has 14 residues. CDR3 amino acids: CSALYKALNTEAFF. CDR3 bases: TGCAGTGCCCTATACAAGGCGTTGAACACTGAAGCTTTCTTT.

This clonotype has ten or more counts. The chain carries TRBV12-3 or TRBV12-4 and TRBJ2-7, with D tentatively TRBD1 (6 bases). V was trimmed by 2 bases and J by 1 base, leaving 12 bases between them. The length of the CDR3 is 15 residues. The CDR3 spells CASSLNRDGSYEQYF. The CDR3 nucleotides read TGTGCCAGCAGTTTAAACAGGGACGGGTCCTACGAGCAGTACTTC.

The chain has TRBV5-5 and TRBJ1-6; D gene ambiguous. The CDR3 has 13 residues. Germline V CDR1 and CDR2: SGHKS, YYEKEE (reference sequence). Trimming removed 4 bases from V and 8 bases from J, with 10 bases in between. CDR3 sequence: CASSGSLDSPLHF. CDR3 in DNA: TGTGCCAGCAGCGGCTCTCTGGATTCACCCCTCCACTTT.

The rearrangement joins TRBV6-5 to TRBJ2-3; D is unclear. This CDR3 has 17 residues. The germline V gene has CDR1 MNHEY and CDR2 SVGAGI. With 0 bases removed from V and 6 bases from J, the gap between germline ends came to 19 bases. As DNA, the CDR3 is TGTGCCAGCAGTTACTCGAGACGGAGCCCCACGAGGGATACGCAGTATTTT. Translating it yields CASSYSRRSPTRDTQYF.

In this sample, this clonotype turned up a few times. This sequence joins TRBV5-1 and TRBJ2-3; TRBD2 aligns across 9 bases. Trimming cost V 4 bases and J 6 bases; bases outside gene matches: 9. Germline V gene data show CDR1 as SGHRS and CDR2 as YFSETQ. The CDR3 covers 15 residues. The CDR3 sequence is CASSQRTSVGDTQYF. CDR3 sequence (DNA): TGCGCCAGCAGCCAACGGACTAGCGTTGGGGATACGCAGTATTTT.

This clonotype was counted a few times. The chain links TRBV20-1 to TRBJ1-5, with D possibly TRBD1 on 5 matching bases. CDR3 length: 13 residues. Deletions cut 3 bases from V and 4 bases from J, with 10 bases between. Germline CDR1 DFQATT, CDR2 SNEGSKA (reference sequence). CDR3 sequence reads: CSASQGWNQPQHF. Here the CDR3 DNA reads TGCAGTGCTAGCCAGGGTTGGAATCAGCCCCAGCATTTT.

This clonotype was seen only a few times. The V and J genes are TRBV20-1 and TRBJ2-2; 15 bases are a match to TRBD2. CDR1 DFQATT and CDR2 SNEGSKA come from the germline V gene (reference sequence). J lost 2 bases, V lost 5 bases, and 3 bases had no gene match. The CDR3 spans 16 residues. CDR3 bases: TGCAGTGCTCCGGGACTAGCGGGGGGCAACACCGGGGAGCTGTTTTTT. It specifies CSAPGLAGGNTGELFF.

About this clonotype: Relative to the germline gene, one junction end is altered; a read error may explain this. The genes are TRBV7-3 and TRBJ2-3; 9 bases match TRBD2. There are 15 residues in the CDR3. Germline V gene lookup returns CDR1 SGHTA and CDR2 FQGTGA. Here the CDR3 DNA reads TGTGCCAGCAACTTATTGGGCGGGGGGGCAGATACGCAGTATTTT. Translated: CASNLLGGGADTQYF.

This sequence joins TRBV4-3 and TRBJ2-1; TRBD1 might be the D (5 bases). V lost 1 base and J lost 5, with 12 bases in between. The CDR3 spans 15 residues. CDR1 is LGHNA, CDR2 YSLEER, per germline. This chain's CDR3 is CASSQVPAGHNEQFF. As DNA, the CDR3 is TGCGCCAGCAGCCAAGTCCCTGCAGGGCACAATGAGCAGTTCTTC.

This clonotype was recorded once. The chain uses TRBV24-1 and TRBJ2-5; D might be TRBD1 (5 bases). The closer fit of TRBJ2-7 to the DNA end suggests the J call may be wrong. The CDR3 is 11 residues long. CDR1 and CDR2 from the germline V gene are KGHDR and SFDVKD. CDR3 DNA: TGTGCCACCAGTCAGGGCTACGAGCAGTACTTC. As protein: CATSQGYEQYF.

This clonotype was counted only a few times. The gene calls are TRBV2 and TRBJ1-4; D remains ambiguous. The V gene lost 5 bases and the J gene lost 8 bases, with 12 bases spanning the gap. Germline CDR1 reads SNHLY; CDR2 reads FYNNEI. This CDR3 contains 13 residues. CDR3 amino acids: CASSNEMGEKLFF. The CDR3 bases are TGTGCCAGCAGTAACGAAATGGGCGAAAAACTGTTTTTT.

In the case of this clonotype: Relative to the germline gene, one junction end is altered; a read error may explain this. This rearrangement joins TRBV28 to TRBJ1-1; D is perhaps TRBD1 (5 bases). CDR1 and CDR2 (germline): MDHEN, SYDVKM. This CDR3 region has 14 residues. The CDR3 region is CAGSLTGGETEAFF. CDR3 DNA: TGTGCCGGCAGTTTGACGGGGGGGGAAACTGAAGCTTTCTTT. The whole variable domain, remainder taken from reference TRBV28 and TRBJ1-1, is DVKVTQSSRYLVKRTGEKVFLECVQDMDHENMFWYRQDPGLGLRLIYFSYDVKMKEKGDIPEGYSVSREKKERFSLILESASTNQTSMYLCAGSLTGGETEAFFGQGTRLTVV.

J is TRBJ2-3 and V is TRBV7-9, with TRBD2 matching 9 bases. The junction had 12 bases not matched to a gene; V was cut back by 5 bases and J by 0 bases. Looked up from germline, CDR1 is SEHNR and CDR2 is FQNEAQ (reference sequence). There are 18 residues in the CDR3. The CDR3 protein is CASSRIRASGGSTDTQYF. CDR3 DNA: TGTGCCAGCAGCCGTATTAGAGCCAGCGGGGGGAGCACAGATACGCAGTATTTT.

CDR3 bases: TGTGCCAGCAGTCCCCGGACAGAGGAGACCCAGTTCTTC. Translation: CASSPRTEETQFF. The J gene is TRBJ2-5, the V gene TRBV28, with D maybe TRBD1 (6 bases). The J call may not be correct, given that the DNA end is closer to TRBJ2-1. This CDR3 is 13 amino acids long. CDR1 and CDR2 (germline): MDHEN, SYDVKM.

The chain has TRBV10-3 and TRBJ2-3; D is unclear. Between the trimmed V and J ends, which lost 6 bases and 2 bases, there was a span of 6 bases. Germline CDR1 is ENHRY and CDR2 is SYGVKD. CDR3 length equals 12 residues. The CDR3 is CAIRVDTDTQYF. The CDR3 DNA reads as TGTGCCATCAGAGTAGACACAGATACGCAGTATTTT.

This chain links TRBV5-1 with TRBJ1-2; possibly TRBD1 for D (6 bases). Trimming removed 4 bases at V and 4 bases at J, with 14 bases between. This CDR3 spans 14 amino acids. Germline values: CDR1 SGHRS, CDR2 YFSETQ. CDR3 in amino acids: CASSPEGESYGYTF. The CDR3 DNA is TGCGCCAGCAGCCCAGAGGGGGAAAGCTATGGCTACACCTTC.

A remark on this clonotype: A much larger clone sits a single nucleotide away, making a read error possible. The CDR3 DNA is TGTGCCAGCACCGACAGTGGAGCCTATAATTCACCCCCCCACTTT. Translation gives CASTDSGAYNSPPHF. This chain connects TRBV12-3 or TRBV12-4 to TRBJ1-6, with D perhaps TRBD1 (5 bases). This CDR3 has 15 residues.